This T cell receptor beta chain was profiled in a study of blood T cell repertoires in COVID-19. At the level of the study: T cells, B-cell-depleted T cells, or PBMCs supplied cDNA or gDNA.

Profiling relied on immunoSEQ multiplex PCR, and the TCRdb table lists in-frame clones only, not all of them. Of hundreds of thousands of clones in the sample, roughly 80% were seen once. This clone was observed once. The receptor was derived from a woman of 80 years or more with acute or convalescent COVID-19. The source material was peripheral blood.

CDR3 protein: CAVQGLTYEQYF. The DNA of the CDR3 is TGTGCCGTACAGGGGCTAACCTACGAGCAGTACTTC. The chain employs TRBV10-3 and TRBJ2-7, with TRBD1 matching 7 bases. V lost 11 bases and J lost 2; bases outside the gene matches: 6. The CDR3 loop spans 12 amino acids. Germline V gives CDR1 ENHRY, CDR2 SYGVKD.